The sequence of this TCR beta chain was determined in a study of blood T cell repertoires in COVID-19 (TCRdb year 2020). A note on the overall study: Samples from collaborators originated in the United States, Italy and Spain and spanned both the acute and convalescent phases of COVID-19. The material from the prospective study consisted of cDNA or gDNA derived from T cells, B-cell-depleted T cells, or PBMCs. Subjects who had been exposed to COVID-19, were actively infected with it, or had recovered from it provided the deeply sampled blood TCRbeta repertoires that made up the dataset. The repertoires were made available in a free public database intended to serve as a resource for research on the immune response to SARS-CoV-2. Samples were obtained from the ongoing ImmuneRACE study (first 160 participants) and from about 1,300 subjects provided by 6 global collaborators. Nearly every sample came with metadata listing a de-identified subject ID, COVID-19 status, age in years and sex. Where available, HLA class I and class II types were taken from metadata supplied by the sample provider and were not determined by assay-based typing.

The collaborating institutions used their own protocols to collect whole blood in K2EDTA tubes. Collaborator samples were shipped for TCRbeta analysis as frozen whole blood, isolated PBMCs, or DNA extracted from either sample type. CDR1 and CDR2, per the germline V gene, are MDHEN and SYDVKM. The CDR3 contains 15 residues, cysteine and phenylalanine counted. The sequence is cut down to CDR3 DNA, 45 bases in frame from base 1. The junction shows trimming of 2 bases on V and 3 bases on J, and the gene matches do not reach 7 bases of it. TCRbeta CDR3 regions were amplified from genomic DNA using the immunoSEQ Assay, a bias-controlled multiplex PCR. The study's own analysis went as follows. Nucleated cell counts per sample were estimated from amplification of reference gene primers within the assay. To quantify the absolute abundance of each unique TCRbeta CDR3 rearrangement, sequence reads were collapsed and filtered. Productive Simpson clonality was computed per sample as the square root of Simpson's diversity index over productive rearrangements. In TCRdb, the immuneACCESS table is reduced to in-frame sequences with V and J assigned. These tables do not hold every clone; where another copy was compared, an unresolved V gene accounts for under half, and the others remain unexplained. The DNA was the basis for D and trimming; V, J and clone size are from that table. This sample has roughly 280,000 clones in its table, and approximately 81% of those were observed once. In total, the top ten clones hold 4.2% of the sample.

Summary of the overall study and its limitations: The quantity of clinical and demographic metadata differed by source and by participant and was supplied without curation.

Notes on this clone: Its specific antigen is unknown. Base qualities are not at hand, and no much larger clone is one base apart.

Sequencing used peripheral blood. This sequence was found in a man between 60 and 70 years old with acute or convalescent COVID-19. The rearranged chain carries TRBV28 and TRBJ2-7, and 7 junction bases match TRBD2. The CDR3 region has the sequence CASSLRTLADYEQYF. The DNA sequence is as follows: TGTGCCAGCAGTTTACGGACTCTAGCGGACTACGAGCAGTACTTC.